This T cell receptor beta chain derives from a study of blood T cell repertoires in COVID-19. The CDR3 is made up of 15 amino acids. V was pared by 3 bases and J by 2 bases, with 8 bases of the junction left unmatched. Germline V gene data show CDR1 as SGDLS and CDR2 as YYNGEE. This table comes from immunoSEQ multiplex PCR, and its TCRdb copy is limited to in-frame clones, with some not included. The sample lists 260,000 or so clones, approximately 86% seen once, with just over 2.5% in the top ten. The TCR sequence derives from a woman aged 25-40 years with acute COVID-19. The J gene is TRBJ2-7, the V gene TRBV9; 7 bases match TRBD1. Sequencing used PBMCs or T cells enriched from blood (not recorded which). The CDR3 region is CASSEGSGQTYEQYF. In DNA, the CDR3 is TGTGCCAGCAGCGAGGGTTCGGGACAGACCTACGAGCAGTACTTC.